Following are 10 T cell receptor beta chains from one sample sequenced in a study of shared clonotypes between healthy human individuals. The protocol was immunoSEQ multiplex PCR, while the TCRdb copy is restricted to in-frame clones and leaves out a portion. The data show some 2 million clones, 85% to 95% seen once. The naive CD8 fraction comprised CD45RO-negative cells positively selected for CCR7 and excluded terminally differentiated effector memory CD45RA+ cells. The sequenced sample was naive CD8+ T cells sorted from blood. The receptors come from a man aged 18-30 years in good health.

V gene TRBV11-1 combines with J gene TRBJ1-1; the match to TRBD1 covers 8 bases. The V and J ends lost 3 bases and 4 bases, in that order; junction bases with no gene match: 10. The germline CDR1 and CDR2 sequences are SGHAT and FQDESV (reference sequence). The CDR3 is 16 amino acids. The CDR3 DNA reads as TGTGCCAGCAGCTTCCTAAGGGACAGGAGTCTCACTGAAGCTTTCTTT. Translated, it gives CASSFLRDRSLTEAFF.

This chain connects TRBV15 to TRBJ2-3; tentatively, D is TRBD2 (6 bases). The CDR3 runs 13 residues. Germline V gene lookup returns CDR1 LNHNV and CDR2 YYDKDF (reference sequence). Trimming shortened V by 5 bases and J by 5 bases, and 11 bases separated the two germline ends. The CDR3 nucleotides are TGTGCCACCAGCTTGGGGGGACGAGATACGCAGTATTTT. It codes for CATSLGGRDTQYF. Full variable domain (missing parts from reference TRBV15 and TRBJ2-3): DAMVIQNPRYQVTQFGKPVTLSCSQTLNHNVMYWYQQKSSQAPKLLFHYYDKDFNNEADTPDNFQSRRPNTSFCFLDIRSPGLGDTAMYLCATSLGGRDTQYFGPGTRLTVL.

In nucleotides, the CDR3 is TGTGCCAGCATCCACCGAGGGGGCGCGGGCTATGGCTACACCTTC. Amino acid sequence: CASIHRGGAGYGYTF. The chain is built from TRBV13 and TRBJ1-2; the match to TRBD1 covers 7 bases. There are 15 residues in the CDR3. Germline V CDR1 and CDR2: PRHDT, FYEKMQ (reference sequence). The V and J ends lost 7 bases and 4 bases, in that order; junction bases with no gene match: 12.

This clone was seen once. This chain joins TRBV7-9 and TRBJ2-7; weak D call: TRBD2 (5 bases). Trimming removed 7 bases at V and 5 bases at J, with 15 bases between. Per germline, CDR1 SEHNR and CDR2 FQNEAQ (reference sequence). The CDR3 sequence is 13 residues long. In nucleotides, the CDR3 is TGTGCCAGCAACCCGACGGGGATGAACGAGCAGTACTTC. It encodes CASNPTGMNEQYF.

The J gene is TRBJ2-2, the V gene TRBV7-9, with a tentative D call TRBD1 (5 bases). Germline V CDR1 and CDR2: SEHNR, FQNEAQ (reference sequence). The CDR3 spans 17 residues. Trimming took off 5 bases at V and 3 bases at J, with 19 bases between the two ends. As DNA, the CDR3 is TGTGCCAGCAGCCCATTACAAGGCAGGGTTGACACCGGGGAGCTGTTTTTT. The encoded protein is CASSPLQGRVDTGELFF.

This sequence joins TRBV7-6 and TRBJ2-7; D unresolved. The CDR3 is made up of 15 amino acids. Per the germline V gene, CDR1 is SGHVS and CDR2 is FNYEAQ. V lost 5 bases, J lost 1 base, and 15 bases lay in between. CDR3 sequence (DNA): TGTGCCAGCAGCCCAGAAGGGCCGCGGTCCTACGAGCAGTACTTC. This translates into CASSPEGPRSYEQYF.

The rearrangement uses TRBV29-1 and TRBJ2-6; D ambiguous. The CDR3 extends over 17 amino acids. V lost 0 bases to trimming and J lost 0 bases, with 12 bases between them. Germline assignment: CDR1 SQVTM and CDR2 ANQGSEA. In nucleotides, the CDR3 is TGCAGCGTTGAAGAAGGTTGGCACTTCTCTGGGGCCAACGTCCTGACTTTC. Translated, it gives CSVEEGWHFSGANVLTF.

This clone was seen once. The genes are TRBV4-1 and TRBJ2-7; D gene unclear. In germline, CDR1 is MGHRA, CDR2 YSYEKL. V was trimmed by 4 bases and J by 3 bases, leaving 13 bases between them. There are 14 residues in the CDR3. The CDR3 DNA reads TGCGCCAGCAGCCCCCCCCTTACGGGCTACGAGCAGTACTTC. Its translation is CASSPPLTGYEQYF.

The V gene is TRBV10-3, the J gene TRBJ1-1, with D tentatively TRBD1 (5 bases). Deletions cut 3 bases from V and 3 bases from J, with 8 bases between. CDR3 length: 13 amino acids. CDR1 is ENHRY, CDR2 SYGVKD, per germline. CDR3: CAISDDSDTEAFF. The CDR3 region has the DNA TGTGCCATCAGTGATGACAGCGACACTGAAGCTTTCTTT.

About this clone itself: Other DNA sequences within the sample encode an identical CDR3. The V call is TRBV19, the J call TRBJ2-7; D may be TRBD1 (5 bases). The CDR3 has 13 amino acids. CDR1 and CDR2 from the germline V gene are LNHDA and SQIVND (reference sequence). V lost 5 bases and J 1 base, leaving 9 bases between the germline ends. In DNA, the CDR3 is TGTGCCAGTAGTCCAGGACAATCCTACGAGCAGTACTTC. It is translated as CASSPGQSYEQYF. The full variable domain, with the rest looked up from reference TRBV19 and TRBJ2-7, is DGGITQSPKYLFRKEGQNVTLSCEQNLNHDAMYWYRQDPGQGLRLIYYSQIVNDFQKGDIAEGYSVSREKKESFPLTVTSAQKNPTAFYLCASSPGQSYEQYFGPGTRLTVT.